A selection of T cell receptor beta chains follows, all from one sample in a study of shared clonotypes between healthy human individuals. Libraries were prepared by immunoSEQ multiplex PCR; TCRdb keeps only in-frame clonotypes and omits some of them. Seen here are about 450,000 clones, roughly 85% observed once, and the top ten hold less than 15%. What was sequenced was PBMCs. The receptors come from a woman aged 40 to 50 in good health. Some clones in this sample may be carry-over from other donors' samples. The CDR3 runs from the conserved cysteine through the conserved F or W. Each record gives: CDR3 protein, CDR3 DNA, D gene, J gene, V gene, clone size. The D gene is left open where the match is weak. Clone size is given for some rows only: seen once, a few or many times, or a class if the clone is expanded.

cdr3_aa: CASSLQTGDRELFF
cdr3_nt: TGTGCCAGTAGTCTCCAAACAGGGGACCGGGAGCTGTTTTTT
d_call: TRBD1
j_call: TRBJ2-2
v_call: TRBV19
clone_size: NA

cdr3_aa: CASSVTLAGGHVEQFF
cdr3_nt: TGTGCCAGCAGCGTCACACTAGCGGGAGGGCATGTTGAGCAGTTCTTC
d_call: TRBD2
j_call: TRBJ2-1
v_call: TRBV9
clone_size: few

cdr3_aa: CASSPPGQGFSGNTIYF
cdr3_nt: TGTGCCAGCTCACCACCGGGACAGGGTTTCTCTGGAAACACCATATATTTT
d_call: TRBD1
j_call: TRBJ1-3
v_call: TRBV18
clone_size: NA

cdr3_aa: CASLPTASIGQHNEQFF
cdr3_nt: TGTGCCAGCCTACCAACCGCTAGCATAGGGCAACACAATGAGCAGTTCTTC
d_call: NA
j_call: TRBJ2-1
v_call: TRBV28
clone_size: NA

cdr3_aa: CASSSDAGEQYF
cdr3_nt: TGCGCCAGCAGTTCCGATGCGGGCGAGCAGTACTTC
d_call: NA
j_call: TRBJ2-7
v_call: TRBV10-1
clone_size: few

cdr3_aa: CASRERLAGGGVEQFF
cdr3_nt: TGTGCCAGCAGGGAGCGACTAGCGGGAGGGGGGGTTGAGCAGTTCTTC
d_call: TRBD2
j_call: TRBJ2-1
v_call: TRBV6-6
clone_size: few

cdr3_aa: CASTFDRGRFKPQHF
cdr3_nt: TGTGCCAGTACCTTTGACAGGGGGCGATTTAAGCCCCAGCATTTT
d_call: TRBD1
j_call: TRBJ1-5
v_call: TRBV19
clone_size: NA

cdr3_aa: CASSFFRGQGSIQETQYF
cdr3_nt: TGTGCCAGCAGCTTCTTTCGGGGACAGGGCTCTATCCAAGAGACCCAGTACTTC
d_call: TRBD1
j_call: TRBJ2-5
v_call: TRBV7-9
clone_size: NA

cdr3_aa: CASSPQGAGYEQFF
cdr3_nt: TGTGCCAGCAGCCCACAGGGGGCTGGGTATGAGCAGTTCTTC
d_call: TRBD1
j_call: TRBJ2-1
v_call: TRBV7-3
clone_size: NA

cdr3_aa: CASSYLAATLNNEQFF
cdr3_nt: TGTGCCAGCAGTTACTTGGCGGCTACACTTAACAATGAGCAGTTCTTC
d_call: NA
j_call: TRBJ2-1
v_call: TRBV6-6
clone_size: NA

cdr3_aa: CSVESTGANVLTF
cdr3_nt: TGCAGCGTTGAATCTACTGGGGCCAACGTCCTGACTTTC
d_call: NA
j_call: TRBJ2-6
v_call: TRBV29-1
clone_size: NA

cdr3_aa: CASSQRGQGATNEKLFF
cdr3_nt: TGTGCCAGCAGCCAGAGGGGACAGGGGGCGACTAATGAAAAACTGTTTTTT
d_call: TRBD1
j_call: TRBJ1-4
v_call: TRBV4-2
clone_size: NA

cdr3_aa: CASTDLGQPQHF
cdr3_nt: TGTGCCAGCACGGACTTAGGGCAGCCCCAGCATTTT
d_call: NA
j_call: TRBJ1-5
v_call: TRBV2
clone_size: NA

cdr3_aa: CASSLTQGSGNTIYF
cdr3_nt: TGTGCCAGCAGTTTAACACAGGGGTCTGGAAACACCATATATTTT
d_call: TRBD1
j_call: TRBJ1-3
v_call: TRBV28
clone_size: few

cdr3_aa: CASSYRVMYSNQPQHF
cdr3_nt: TGTGCCAGCAGTTACAGGGTGATGTATAGCAATCAGCCCCAGCATTTT
d_call: NA
j_call: TRBJ1-5
v_call: TRBV6-5
clone_size: NA

cdr3_aa: CASRNARNTGELFF
cdr3_nt: TGTGCCAGCCGTAACGCCAGGAACACCGGGGAGCTGTTTTTT
d_call: NA
j_call: TRBJ2-2
v_call: TRBV7-3
clone_size: NA

cdr3_aa: CASSRSYEQYF
cdr3_nt: TGTGCCAGCAGTCGATCCTACGAGCAGTACTTC
d_call: NA
j_call: TRBJ2-7
v_call: TRBV27
clone_size: NA

cdr3_aa: CASSDQDRESYEQYF
cdr3_nt: TGTGCCAGCAGTGACCAAGACAGGGAGTCCTACGAGCAGTACTTC
d_call: TRBD1
j_call: TRBJ2-7
v_call: TRBV25-1
clone_size: once

cdr3_aa: CASSGLGNTGELFF
cdr3_nt: TGCGCCAGCTCGGGACTAGGAAACACCGGGGAGCTGTTTTTT
d_call: TRBD2
j_call: TRBJ2-2
v_call: TRBV5-1
clone_size: few

cdr3_aa: CAKLPLGTGIQPQHF
cdr3_nt: TGTGCCAAGCTACCACTCGGGACAGGGATTCAGCCCCAGCATTTT
d_call: TRBD1
j_call: TRBJ1-5
v_call: TRBV25-1
clone_size: few

cdr3_aa: CAWSPWDSETYEQYF
cdr3_nt: TGTGCCTGGAGTCCTTGGGACAGCGAAACCTACGAGCAGTACTTC
d_call: TRBD1
j_call: TRBJ2-7
v_call: TRBV30
clone_size: NA

cdr3_aa: CARSLTGGYNGYTF
cdr3_nt: TGTGCCAGAAGCCTGACAGGGGGATATAATGGCTACACCTTC
d_call: TRBD1
j_call: TRBJ1-2
v_call: TRBV5-3
clone_size: NA

cdr3_aa: CSVVVAGGDTGELFF
cdr3_nt: TGCAGCGTTGTTGTGGCGGGAGGGGACACCGGGGAGCTGTTTTTT
d_call: TRBD2
j_call: TRBJ2-2
v_call: TRBV29-1
clone_size: NA

cdr3_aa: CASSLRLAGAEQFF
cdr3_nt: TGTGCCAGCAGCCTGAGACTAGCGGGAGCTGAGCAGTTCTTC
d_call: TRBD2
j_call: TRBJ2-1
v_call: TRBV7-2
clone_size: NA

cdr3_aa: CAISESPGGGNTIYF
cdr3_nt: TGTGCCATCAGTGAGTCGCCCGGTGGTGGAAACACCATATATTTT
d_call: NA
j_call: TRBJ1-3
v_call: TRBV10-3
clone_size: NA

cdr3_aa: CASSSSGGRGSYEQYF
cdr3_nt: TGTGCCAGCAGTTCATCGGGTGGGCGCGGGTCCTACGAGCAGTACTTC
d_call: NA
j_call: TRBJ2-7
v_call: TRBV6-5
clone_size: NA

cdr3_aa: CASQTGENTEAFF
cdr3_nt: TGTGCCAGCCAAACAGGGGAGAACACTGAAGCTTTCTTT
d_call: TRBD1
j_call: TRBJ1-1
v_call: TRBV2
clone_size: NA

cdr3_aa: CASRPAPFRSYEQYF
cdr3_nt: TGCGCCAGCAGACCGGCCCCTTTCAGGTCCTACGAGCAGTACTTC
d_call: NA
j_call: TRBJ2-7
v_call: TRBV23-1
clone_size: NA